The sequence of this T cell receptor (beta chain) was determined in a study of T cell repertoires in cytomegalovirus infection. Study-level background: Indications of both CMV infection and matching HLA type were provided by public TCR beta signatures.

MiXCR, applied by TCRdb to the reads, yields one record per CDR3 protein. The sample records roughly 920,000 distinct CDR3 sequences, more than 25% being singletons. Trimming shortened V by 1 base and J by 2 bases, and 14 bases separated the two germline ends. CDR1 SEHNR and CDR2 FQNEAQ come from the germline V gene (reference sequence). This CDR3 has 16 residues. Many counts were recorded for this clonotype. Its matching antigen is unknown. Findings and caveats of the study: HLA-C-restricted CMV clonotypes gave the most frequent clonotype in two of eight donors. Totalled public TCR beta family frequency picked out people who carried CMV plus the relevant HLA.

The J gene is TRBJ1-1, the V gene TRBV7-9; weak D call: TRBD1 (5 bases). Specimen: cultured CD8+ T cells from PBMCs, collected from culture after CMV antigen stimulation. The clonotype was recovered from a human donor in good health (CMV status not recorded). Some clones in this sample may be carry-over from other donors' samples. The CDR3 DNA reads as TGTGCCAGCAGCTTAGGGCCGGGGCAGAGAAACACTGAAGCTTTCTTT. It encodes CASSLGPGQRNTEAFF.